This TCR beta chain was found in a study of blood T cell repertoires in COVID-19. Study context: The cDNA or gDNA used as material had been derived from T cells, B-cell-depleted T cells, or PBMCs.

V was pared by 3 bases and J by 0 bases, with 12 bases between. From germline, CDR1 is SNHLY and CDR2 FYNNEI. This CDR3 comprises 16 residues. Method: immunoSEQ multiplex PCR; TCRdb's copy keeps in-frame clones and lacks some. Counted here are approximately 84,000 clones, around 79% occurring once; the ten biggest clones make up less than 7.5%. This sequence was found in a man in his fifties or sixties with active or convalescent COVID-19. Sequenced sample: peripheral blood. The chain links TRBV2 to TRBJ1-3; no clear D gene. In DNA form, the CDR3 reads TGTGCCAGCAGTGAGCTGGGCAGCAGCTCTGGAAACACCATATATTTT. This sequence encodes CASSELGSSSGNTIYF.